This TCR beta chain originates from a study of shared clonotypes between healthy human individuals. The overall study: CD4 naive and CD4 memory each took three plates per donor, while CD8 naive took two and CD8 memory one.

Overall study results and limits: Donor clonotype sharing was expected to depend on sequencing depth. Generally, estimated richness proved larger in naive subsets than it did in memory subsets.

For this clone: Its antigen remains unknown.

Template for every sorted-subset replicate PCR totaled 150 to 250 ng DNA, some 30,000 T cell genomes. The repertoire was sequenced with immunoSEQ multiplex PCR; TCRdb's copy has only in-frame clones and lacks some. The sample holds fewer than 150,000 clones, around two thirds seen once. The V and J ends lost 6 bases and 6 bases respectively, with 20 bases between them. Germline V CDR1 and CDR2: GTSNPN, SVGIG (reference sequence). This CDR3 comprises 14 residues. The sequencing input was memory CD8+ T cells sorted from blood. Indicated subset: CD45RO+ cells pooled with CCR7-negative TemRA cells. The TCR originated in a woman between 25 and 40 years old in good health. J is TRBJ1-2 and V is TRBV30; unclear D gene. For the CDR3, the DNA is TGTGCCTGCCCCGGCCCCGCACACTTTAATGGCTACACCTTC. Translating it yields CACPGPAHFNGYTF.